Below, 6 T cell receptor beta chains from the same sample are listed, as sequenced in a study of T cell repertoires in cytomegalovirus infection. TCRdb reanalysed the reads using MiXCR and keeps one entry per CDR3 protein. The sample has over 300,000 distinct CDR3 sequences, roughly 16% seen once. Material: PBMCs. The receptors were gathered from a human donor in good health (CMV status not recorded). Some clones in this sample may be carry-over from other donors' samples.

This clonotype was picked up many times. The chain employs TRBV7-2 and TRBJ2-1; 9 bases match TRBD1. Germline CDR1 reads SGHTA; CDR2 reads FQGNSA. CDR3 length: 15 amino acids. The V segment lost 7 bases and the J segment 8 bases; nucleotides outside the gene matches: 12. In DNA, the CDR3 is TGTGCCAGCACCCTGGGACAGGGAGAGAGAGATGAGCAGTTCTTC. This encodes CASTLGQGERDEQFF.

This clonotype came up many times. The chain couples TRBV4-2 to TRBJ1-2, with D hard to call. V shed 2 bases and J shed 5 bases, with 18 bases lying between them. Germline loops: CDR1 LGHNA, CDR2 YNFKEQ. The CDR3 is 16 amino acids. CDR3 region: CASSQPTTKSPYGYTF. The CDR3 DNA sequence: TGTGCCAGCAGCCAACCGACCACCAAGAGTCCATATGGCTACACCTTC.

In this sample, this clonotype turned up many times. The chain employs TRBV12-3 or TRBV12-4 and TRBJ1-3; D might be TRBD1 (5 bases). This CDR3 has 14 residues. V lost 6 bases, J lost 3 bases, and 12 bases lay in between. CDR3 nucleotide sequence: TGTGCCAGCAGGAGCAGGGCGAATGGAAACACCATATATTTT. It codes for CASRSRANGNTIYF.

This clonotype was counted once. The chain carries TRBV15 and TRBJ2-7; a weak D match, TRBD1 (6 bases). Trimming removed 1 base from V and 2 bases from J, with 12 bases in between. The CDR3 spans 15 residues. Germline V CDR1 and CDR2: LNHNV, YYDKDF (reference sequence). CDR3 in DNA: TGTGCCACCAGCAGAGGTACCCAGGGGACCTACGAGCAGTACTTC. It translates to CATSRGTQGTYEQYF.

The chain joins TRBV20-1 to TRBJ2-3; D may be TRBD2 (5 bases). The CDR3 has 13 amino acids. The germline gives CDR1 DFQATT, CDR2 SNEGSKA (reference sequence). The CDR3, as DNA: TGCAGCGTCCGGACTGGGGGCACAGATACGCAGTATTTT. Amino acids: CSVRTGGTDTQYF.

This clonotype was counted a few times. The chain employs TRBV12-3 or TRBV12-4 and TRBJ2-1; D ambiguous. V lost 6 bases and J lost 8, with 11 bases in between. The CDR3 is made up of 12 amino acids. The CDR3 DNA sequence: TGTGCCAGCAGCTTAAACTCGGATGAGCAGTTCTTC. Protein product: CASSLNSDEQFF.